This T cell receptor beta chain derives from a study of cytomegalovirus exposure and HLA in healthy donors. Study at large: Most genotyped donors, over 70% of about 360, had Caucasian-associated genetic ancestry.

In regard to this clone: Its antigen is not known.

Findings of the study overall: For most subjects, TCR beta sequences were reported to predict HLA-A and HLA-B alleles with accuracy. Rare TCR sequences predominated, though certain public TCRs were found in many donors. Researchers reported in a later analysis that a missense DCLRE1C variant was tied to TCR beta V- and J-gene trimming.

Researchers ran the PCR with 60 Vbeta and 13 Jbeta primers. Clones were sequenced by immunoSEQ multiplex PCR, and TCRdb holds only the in-frame ones, with some missing. The sample has 110,000 or so clones; nearly 85% are singletons. The sequence was obtained from a young man in good health and CMV-seronegative. Input material: PBMCs.

This CDR3 reads CASSLGERTRSEQFF. DNA for the CDR3: TGTGCCAGCAGCTTGGGAGAGCGGACTAGATCTGAGCAGTTCTTC. This chain uses TRBV5-4 with TRBJ2-1; 7 bases are a match to TRBD2. This CDR3 region has 15 residues. V gave up 0 bases and J gave up 9 bases; unmatched junction bases: 9. In germline, CDR1 is SGHNT, CDR2 YYREEE (reference sequence).